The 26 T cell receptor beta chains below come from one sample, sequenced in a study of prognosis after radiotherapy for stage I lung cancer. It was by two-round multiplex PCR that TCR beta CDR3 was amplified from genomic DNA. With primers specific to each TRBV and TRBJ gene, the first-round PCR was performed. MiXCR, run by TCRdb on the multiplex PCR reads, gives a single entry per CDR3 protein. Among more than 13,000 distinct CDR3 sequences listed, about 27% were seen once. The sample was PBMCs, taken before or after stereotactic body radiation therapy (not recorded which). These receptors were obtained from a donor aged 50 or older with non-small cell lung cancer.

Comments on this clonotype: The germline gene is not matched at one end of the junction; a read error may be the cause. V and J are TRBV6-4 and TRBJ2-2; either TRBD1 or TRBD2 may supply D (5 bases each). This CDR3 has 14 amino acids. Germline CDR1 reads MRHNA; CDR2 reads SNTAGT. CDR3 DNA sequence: TGTGCCAGCTGTGACTCGACGGACACCGGGGAGCTGTTCTTT. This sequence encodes CASCDSTDTGELFF.

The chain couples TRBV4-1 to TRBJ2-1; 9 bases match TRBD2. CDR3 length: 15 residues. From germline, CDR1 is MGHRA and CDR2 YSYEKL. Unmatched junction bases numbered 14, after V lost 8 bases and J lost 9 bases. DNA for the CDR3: TGCGCCAGCCACCCTCCTAGCGGGGAAGTGGGTGAGCAGTTCTTC. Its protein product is CASHPPSGEVGEQFF.

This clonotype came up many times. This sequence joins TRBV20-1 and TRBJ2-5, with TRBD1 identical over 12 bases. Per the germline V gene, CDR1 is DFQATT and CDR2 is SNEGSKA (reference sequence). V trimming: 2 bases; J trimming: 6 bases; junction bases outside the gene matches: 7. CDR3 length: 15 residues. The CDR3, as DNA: TGCAGTGCTAGATTGCCGGGACAGGGGGCAAAGACCCAGTACTTC. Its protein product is CSARLPGQGAKTQYF.

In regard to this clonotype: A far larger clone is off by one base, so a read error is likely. CDR3 DNA: TGTGCCAGTAGATCGGTCCCAGGAACCCAGTTCTTC. Translation gives CASRSVPGTQFF. The chain links TRBV19 to TRBJ2-1, with unresolved D. Trimming stripped 6 bases from V and 13 bases from J, with 16 bases between. The CDR3 is made up of 12 amino acids. In germline, CDR1 is LNHDA, CDR2 SQIVND (reference sequence).

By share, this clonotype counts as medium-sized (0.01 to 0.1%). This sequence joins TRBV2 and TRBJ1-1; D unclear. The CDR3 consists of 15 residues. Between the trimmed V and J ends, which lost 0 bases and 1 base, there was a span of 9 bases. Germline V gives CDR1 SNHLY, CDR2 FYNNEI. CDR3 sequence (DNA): TGTGCCAGCAGTGAAGCGCTTTGGGAGAACACTGAAGCTTTCTTT. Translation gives CASSEALWENTEAFF.

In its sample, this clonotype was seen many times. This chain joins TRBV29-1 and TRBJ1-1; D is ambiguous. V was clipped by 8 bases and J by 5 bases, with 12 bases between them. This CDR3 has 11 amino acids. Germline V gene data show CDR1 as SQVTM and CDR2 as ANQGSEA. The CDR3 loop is CSTLAGTEAFF. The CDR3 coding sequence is TGCAGCACCCTGGCCGGGACTGAAGCTTTCTTT.

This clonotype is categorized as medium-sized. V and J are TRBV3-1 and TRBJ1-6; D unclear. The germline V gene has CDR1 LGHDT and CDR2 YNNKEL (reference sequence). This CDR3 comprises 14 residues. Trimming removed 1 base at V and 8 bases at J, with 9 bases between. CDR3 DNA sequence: TGTGCCAGCAGCCAAGGATCCCATGATTCACCCCTCCACTTT. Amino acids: CASSQGSHDSPLHF.

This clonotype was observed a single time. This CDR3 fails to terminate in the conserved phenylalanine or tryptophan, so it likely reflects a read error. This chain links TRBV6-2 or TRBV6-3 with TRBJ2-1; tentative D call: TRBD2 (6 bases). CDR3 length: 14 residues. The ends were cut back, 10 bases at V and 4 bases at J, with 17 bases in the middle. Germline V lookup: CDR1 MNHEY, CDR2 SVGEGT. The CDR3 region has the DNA TGTGCCACTACCCCCGGGGGAGCGTACAATGAGCAGTTCCTC. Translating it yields CATTPGGAYNEQFL.

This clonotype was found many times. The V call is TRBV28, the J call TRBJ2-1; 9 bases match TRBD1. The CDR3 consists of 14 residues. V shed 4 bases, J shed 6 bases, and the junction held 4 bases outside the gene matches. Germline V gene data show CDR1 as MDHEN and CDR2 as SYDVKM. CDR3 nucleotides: TGTGCCAGCAGTTCCACGACAGGGGGCAATGAGCAGTTCTTC. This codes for CASSSTTGGNEQFF.

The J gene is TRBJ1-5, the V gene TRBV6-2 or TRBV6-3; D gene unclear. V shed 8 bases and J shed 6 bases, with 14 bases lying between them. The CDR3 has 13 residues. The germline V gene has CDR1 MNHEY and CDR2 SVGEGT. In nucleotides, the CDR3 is TGTGCCAGCGGGTACGGTTTACGTCAGCCCCAGCATTTT. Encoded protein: CASGYGLRQPQHF.

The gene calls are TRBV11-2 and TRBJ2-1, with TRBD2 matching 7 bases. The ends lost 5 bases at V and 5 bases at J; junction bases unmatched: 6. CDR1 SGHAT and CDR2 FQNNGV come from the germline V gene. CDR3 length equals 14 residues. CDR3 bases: TGTGCCAGCAGCCCCCTGGCGGGAGACAATGAGCAGTTCTTC. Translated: CASSPLAGDNEQFF. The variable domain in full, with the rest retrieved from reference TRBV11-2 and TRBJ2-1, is EAGVAQSPRYKIIEKRQSVAFWCNPISGHATLYWYQQILGQGPKLLIQFQNNGVVDDSQLPKDRFSAERLKGVDSTLKIQPAKLEDSAVYLCASSPLAGDNEQFFGPGTRLTVL.

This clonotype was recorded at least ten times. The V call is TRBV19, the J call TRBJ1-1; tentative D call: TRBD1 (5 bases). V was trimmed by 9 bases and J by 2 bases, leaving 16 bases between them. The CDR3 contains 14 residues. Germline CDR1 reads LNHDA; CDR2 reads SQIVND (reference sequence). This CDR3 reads CASLPGRGNTEAFF. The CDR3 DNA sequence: TGTGCCAGCCTACCGGGACGGGGAAACACTGAAGCTTTCTTT. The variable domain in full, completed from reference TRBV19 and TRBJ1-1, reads DGGITQSPKYLFRKEGQNVTLSCEQNLNHDAMYWYRQDPGQGLRLIYYSQIVNDFQKGDIAEGYSVSREKKESFPLTVTSAQKNPTAFYLCASLPGRGNTEAFFGQGTRLTVV.

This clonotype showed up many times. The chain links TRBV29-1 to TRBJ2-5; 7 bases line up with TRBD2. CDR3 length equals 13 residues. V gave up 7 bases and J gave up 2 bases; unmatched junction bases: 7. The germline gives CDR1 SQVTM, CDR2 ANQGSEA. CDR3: CSGSGAEQETQYF. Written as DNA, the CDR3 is TGCAGCGGGAGCGGGGCAGAGCAAGAGACCCAGTACTTC.

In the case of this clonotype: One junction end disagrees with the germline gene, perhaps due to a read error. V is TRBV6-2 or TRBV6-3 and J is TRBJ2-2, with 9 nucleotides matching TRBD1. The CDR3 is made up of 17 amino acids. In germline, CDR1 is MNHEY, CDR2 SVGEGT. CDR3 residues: CASRVVTGGTRNTGELF. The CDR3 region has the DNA TGTGCCAGCAGGGTGGTTACAGGGGGCACAAGGAACACCGGGGAGCTGTTT.

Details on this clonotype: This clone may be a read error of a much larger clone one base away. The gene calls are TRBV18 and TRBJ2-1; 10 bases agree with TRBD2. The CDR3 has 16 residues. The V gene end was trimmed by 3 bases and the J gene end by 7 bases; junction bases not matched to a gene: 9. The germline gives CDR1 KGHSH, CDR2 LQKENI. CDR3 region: CASSPTSSGSLNEQFF. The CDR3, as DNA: TGTGCCAGCTCACCGACGTCTAGCGGGAGTTTAAATGAGCAGTTCTTC. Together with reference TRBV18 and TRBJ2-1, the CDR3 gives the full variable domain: NAGVMQNPRHLVRRRGQEARLRCSPMKGHSHVYWYRQLPEEGLKFMVYLQKENIIDESGMPKERFSAEFPKEGPSILRIQQVVRGDSAAYFCASSPTSSGSLNEQFFGPGTRLTVL.

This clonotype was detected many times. CDR3 sequence (DNA): TGTGCCAGCAGCTTAGGACAGCCCCGGTGGACCCAGTACTTC. This gives the protein CASSLGQPRWTQYF. V and J are TRBV7-9 and TRBJ2-5, with a possible D match to TRBD1 (5 bases). This CDR3 is 14 amino acids long. V lost 1 base and J 7 bases, leaving 13 bases between the germline ends. Germline lookup yields CDR1 SEHNR and CDR2 FQNEAQ (reference sequence).

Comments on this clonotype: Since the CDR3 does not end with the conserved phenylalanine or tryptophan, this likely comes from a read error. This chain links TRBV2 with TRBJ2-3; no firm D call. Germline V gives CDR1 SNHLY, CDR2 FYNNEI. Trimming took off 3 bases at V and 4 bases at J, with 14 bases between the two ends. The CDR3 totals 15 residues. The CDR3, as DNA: TGTGCCAGCAGTGAGCAATCGTTGCGGTCAGATACGCAGTATTCT. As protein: CASSEQSLRSDTQYS.

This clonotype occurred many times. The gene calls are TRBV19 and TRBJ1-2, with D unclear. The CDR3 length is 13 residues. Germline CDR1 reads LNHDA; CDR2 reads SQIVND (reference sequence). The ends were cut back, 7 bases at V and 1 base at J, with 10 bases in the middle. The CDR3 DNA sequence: TGTGCCAGTAAAGGGTGGATTAACTATGGCTACACCTTC. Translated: CASKGWINYGYTF.

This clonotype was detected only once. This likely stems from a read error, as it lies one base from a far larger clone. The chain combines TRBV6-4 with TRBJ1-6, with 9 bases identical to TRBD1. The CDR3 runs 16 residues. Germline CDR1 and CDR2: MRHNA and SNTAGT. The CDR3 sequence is CVSTPTGGSYNSPLHF. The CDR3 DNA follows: TGTGTCAGCACCCCGACAGGGGGCTCCTATAATTCACCCCTCCACTTT.

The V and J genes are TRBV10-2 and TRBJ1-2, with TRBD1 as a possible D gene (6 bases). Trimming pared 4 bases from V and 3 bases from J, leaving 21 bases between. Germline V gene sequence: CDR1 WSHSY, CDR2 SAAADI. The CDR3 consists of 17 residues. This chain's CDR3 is CASSAAFNRAIDYGYTF. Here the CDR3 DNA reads TGCGCCAGCAGTGCCGCCTTCAACAGGGCGATAGACTATGGCTACACCTTC.

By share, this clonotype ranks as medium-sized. In DNA, the CDR3 is TGTGCCAGCAGCCCGGACAGGCAAAACAATCAGCCCCAGCATTTT. As protein: CASSPDRQNNQPQHF. V is TRBV28 and J is TRBJ1-5; 7 bases map to TRBD1. The ends lost 6 bases at V and 3 bases at J; junction bases unmatched: 8. Germline loops: CDR1 MDHEN, CDR2 SYDVKM. This CDR3 region has 15 residues.

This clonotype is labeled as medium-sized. The CDR3 DNA follows: TGCAGTGCTAGATTGCGGTTCAATGAGCAGTTCTTC. Residues: CSARLRFNEQFF. The V call is TRBV20-1, the J call TRBJ2-1; D unresolved. The CDR3 has 12 amino acids. In germline, CDR1 is DFQATT, CDR2 SNEGSKA (reference sequence). V was trimmed by 2 bases and J by 6 bases, leaving 8 bases between them.

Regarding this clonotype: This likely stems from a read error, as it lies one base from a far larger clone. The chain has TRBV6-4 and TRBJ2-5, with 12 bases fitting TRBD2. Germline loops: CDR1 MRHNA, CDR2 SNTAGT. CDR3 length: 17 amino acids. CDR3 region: CASSEGASGGAQETKYF. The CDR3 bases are TGTGCCAGCAGTGAAGGTGCTAGCGGGGGGGCTCAAGAGACCAAGTACTTC.

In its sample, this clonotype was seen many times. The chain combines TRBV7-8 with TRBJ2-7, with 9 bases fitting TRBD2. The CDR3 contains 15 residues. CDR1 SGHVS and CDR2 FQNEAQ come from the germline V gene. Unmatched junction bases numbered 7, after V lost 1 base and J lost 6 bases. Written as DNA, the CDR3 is TGTGCCAGCAGCTTAGATCGCGGGAGGGCCGCCGAGCAGTACTTC. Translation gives CASSLDRGRAAEQYF.

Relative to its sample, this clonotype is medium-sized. This chain's CDR3 is CARQGYTGELFF. The CDR3 DNA is TGTGCCAGACAGGGGTACACCGGGGAGCTGTTTTTT. The V and J genes are TRBV2 and TRBJ2-2; 7 bases map to TRBD1. This CDR3 has 12 amino acids. Germline CDR1 reads SNHLY; CDR2 reads FYNNEI. The J segment lost 3 bases and the V segment lost 9 bases, leaving 1 base of the junction unmatched. Complete variable domain (other parts from reference TRBV2 and TRBJ2-2): EPEVTQTPSHQVTQMGQEVILRCVPISNHLYFYWYRQILGQKVEFLVSFYNNEISEKSEIFDDQFSVERPDGSNFTLKIRSTKLEDSAMYFCARQGYTGELFFGEGSRLTVL.

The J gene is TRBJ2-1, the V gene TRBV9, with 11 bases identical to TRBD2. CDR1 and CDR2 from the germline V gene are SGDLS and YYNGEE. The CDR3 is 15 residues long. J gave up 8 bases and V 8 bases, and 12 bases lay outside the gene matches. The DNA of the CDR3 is TGTGCCAGTAGCTTACCGACTAGCGGGATCGATGAGCAGTTCTTC. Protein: CASSLPTSGIDEQFF.